This T cell receptor beta chain was recovered during a study of blood T cells in healthy people across ages. Using a J-beta primer mix together with a sample-barcoded 5' primer, a second PCR was run for roughly 6 to 11 cycles. Paired-end reads containing CDR3 totaled no fewer than 3 million for each sample. TCRdb analysed the 5' RACE reads with MiXCR anew, one entry per CDR3 protein. The data hold over a million distinct CDR3 sequences, with 25% observed a single time. Points from the study as a whole: Higher diversity and more naive CD4+ cells were features of long-lived donors, compared to aged donors.

About this clonotype: Its specificity is unknown.

These data were also filed under a second study, of T cells of mothers and their children.

Sample: blood. The clonotype was recovered from a girl aged 2-10 years in good health.

CDR3 loop: CASSQGTGAFF. The CDR3 DNA sequence: TGCGCCAGCAGCCAAGGGACAGGGGCTTTCTTT. The rearrangement uses TRBV4-3 and TRBJ1-1; TRBD1 matches at 8 bases. The CDR3 contains 11 residues. Germline V gives CDR1 LGHNA, CDR2 YSLEER. V lost 1 base and J lost 11; bases outside the gene matches: 0.